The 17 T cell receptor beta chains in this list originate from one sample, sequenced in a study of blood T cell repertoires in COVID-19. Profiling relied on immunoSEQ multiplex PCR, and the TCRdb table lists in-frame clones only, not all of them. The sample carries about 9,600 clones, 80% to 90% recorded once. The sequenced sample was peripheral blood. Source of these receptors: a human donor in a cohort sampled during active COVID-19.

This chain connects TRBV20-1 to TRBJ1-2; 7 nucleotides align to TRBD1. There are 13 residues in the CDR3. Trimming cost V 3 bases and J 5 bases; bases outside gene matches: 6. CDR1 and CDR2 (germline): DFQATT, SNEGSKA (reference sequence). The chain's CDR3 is CSASGQGEYGYTF. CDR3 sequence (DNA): TGCAGTGCTAGTGGGCAGGGGGAATATGGCTACACCTTC.

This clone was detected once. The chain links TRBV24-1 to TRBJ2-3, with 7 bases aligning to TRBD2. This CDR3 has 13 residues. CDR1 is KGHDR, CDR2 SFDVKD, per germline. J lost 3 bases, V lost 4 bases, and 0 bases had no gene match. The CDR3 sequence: CATSDGGTDTQYF. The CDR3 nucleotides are TGTGCCACCAGTGACGGGGGGACAGATACGCAGTATTTT.

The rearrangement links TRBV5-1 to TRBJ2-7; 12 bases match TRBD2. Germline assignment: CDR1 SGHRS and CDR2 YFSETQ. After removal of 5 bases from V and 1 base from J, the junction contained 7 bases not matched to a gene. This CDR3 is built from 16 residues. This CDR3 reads CASRRSSGGASYEQYF. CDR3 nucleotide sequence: TGCGCCAGCAGACGCTCTAGCGGGGGGGCTTCCTACGAGCAGTACTTC. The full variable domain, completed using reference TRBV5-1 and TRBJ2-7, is KAGVTQTPRYLIKTRGQQVTLSCSPISGHRSVSWYQQTPGQGLQFLFEYFSETQRNKGNFPGRFSGRQFSNSRSEMNVSTLELGDSALYLCASRRSSGGASYEQYFGPGTRLTVT.

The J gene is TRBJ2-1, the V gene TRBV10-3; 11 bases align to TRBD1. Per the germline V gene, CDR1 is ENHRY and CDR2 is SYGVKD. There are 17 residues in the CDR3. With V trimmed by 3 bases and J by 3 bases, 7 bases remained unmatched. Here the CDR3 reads CAISEGGTGGFYNEQFF. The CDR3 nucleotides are TGTGCCATCAGTGAAGGTGGGACAGGGGGGTTCTACAATGAGCAGTTCTTC.

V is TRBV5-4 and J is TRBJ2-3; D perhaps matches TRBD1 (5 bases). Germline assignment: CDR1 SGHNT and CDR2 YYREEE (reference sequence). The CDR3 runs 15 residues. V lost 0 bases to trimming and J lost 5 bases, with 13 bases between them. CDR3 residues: CASSLGGAQGDTQYF. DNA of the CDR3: TGTGCCAGCAGCTTGGGGGGCGCCCAGGGAGATACGCAGTATTTT.

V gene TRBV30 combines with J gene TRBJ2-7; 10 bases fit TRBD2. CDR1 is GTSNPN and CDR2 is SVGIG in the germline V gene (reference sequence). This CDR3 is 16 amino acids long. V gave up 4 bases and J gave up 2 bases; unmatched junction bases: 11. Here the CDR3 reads CAWTDPLSGGAYEQYF. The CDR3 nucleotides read TGTGCCTGGACCGACCCTCTAAGCGGGGGGGCCTACGAGCAGTACTTC.

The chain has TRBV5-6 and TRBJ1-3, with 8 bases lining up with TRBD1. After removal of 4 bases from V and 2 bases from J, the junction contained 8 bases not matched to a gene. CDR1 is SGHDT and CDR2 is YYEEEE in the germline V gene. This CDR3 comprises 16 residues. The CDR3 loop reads CASSPGQGSTGNTIYF. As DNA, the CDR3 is TGTGCCAGCAGCCCTGGACAGGGATCAACTGGAAACACCATATATTTT.

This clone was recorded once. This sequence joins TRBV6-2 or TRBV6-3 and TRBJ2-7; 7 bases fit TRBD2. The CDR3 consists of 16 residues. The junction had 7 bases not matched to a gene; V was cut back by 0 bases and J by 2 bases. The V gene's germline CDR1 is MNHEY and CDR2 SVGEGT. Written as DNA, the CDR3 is TGTGCCAGCAGTTACTCGAGGGGCGGGGGTCCCTACGAGCAGTACTTC. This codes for CASSYSRGGGPYEQYF.

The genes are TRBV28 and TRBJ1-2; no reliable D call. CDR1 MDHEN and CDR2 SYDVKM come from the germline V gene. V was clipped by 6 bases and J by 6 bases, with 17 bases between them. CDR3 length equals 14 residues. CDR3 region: CASSPNEAWNGYTF. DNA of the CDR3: TGTGCCAGCAGCCCGAATGAGGCTTGGAATGGCTACACCTTC.

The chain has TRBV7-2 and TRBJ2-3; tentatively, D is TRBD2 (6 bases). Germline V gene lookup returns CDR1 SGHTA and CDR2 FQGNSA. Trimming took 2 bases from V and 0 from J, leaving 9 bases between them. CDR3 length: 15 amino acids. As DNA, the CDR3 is TGTGCCAGCAGCTTATTGGGGGGAAGCACAGATACGCAGTATTTT. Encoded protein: CASSLLGGSTDTQYF.

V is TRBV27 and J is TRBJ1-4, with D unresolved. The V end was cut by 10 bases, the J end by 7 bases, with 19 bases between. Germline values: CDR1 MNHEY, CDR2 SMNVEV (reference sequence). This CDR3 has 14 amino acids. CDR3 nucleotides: TGTGCCACCACCTCCGGAGTTTCGGGTGAAAAACTGTTTTTT. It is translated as CATTSGVSGEKLFF.

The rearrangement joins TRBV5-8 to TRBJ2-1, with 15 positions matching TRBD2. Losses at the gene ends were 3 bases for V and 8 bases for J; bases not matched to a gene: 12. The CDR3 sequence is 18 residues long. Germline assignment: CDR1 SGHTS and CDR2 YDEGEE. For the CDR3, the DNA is TGTGCCAGCAGCTCAGGGACTAGCGGGGGGTCTGGGATCGATGAGCAGTTCTTC. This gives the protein CASSSGTSGGSGIDEQFF.

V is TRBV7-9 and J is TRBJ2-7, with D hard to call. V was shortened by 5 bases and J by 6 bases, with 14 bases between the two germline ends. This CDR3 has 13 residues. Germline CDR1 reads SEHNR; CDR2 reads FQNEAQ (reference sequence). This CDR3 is CASSPQTPGEQYF. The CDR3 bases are TGTGCCAGCAGCCCCCAAACCCCGGGCGAGCAGTACTTC.

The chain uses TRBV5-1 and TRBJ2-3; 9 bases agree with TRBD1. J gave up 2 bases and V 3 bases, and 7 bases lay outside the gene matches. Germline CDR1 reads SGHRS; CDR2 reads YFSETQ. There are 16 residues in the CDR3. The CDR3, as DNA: TGCGCCAGCAGCTCCACGACAGGGGGGTTCACAGATACGCAGTATTTT. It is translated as CASSSTTGGFTDTQYF.

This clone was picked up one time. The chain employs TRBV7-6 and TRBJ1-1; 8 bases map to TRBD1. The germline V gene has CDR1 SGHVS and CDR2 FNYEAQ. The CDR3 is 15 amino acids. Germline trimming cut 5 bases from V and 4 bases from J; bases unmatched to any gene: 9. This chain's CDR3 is CASSPYRGWGTEAFF. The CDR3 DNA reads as TGTGCCAGCAGCCCCTACAGGGGGTGGGGCACTGAAGCTTTCTTT.

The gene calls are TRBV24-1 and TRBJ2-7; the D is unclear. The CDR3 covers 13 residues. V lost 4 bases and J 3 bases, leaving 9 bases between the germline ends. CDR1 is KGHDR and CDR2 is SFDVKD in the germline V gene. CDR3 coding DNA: TGTGCCACCAGTGAAGCCCACCACTACGAGCAGTACTTC. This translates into CATSEAHHYEQYF.

This CDR3 is CASSLLDRVNIQYF. In nucleotides, the CDR3 is TGCGCCAGCAGCCTACTGGACAGGGTGAACATTCAGTACTTC. The chain uses TRBV5-1 and TRBJ2-4, with 8 bases fitting TRBD1. From germline, CDR1 is SGHRS and CDR2 YFSETQ. V was clipped by 4 bases and J by 7 bases; unmatched bases: 7. The CDR3 is 14 residues long.